What follows is one T cell receptor (beta chain) and its context. Its antigen is not identified. This sample is drawn from a study of naive and memory T cell subsets. After CD4 positive bead selection, the CD4-negative fraction gave CD8 T cells. The ends were cut back, 6 bases at V and 9 bases at J, with 8 bases in the middle. In germline, CDR1 is SEHNR, CDR2 FQNEAQ (reference sequence). This CDR3 is 11 amino acids long. General study results and limits: RNA-based TCR counts may shift with T cell activation and differentiation. Findings for naive and memory subsets could not be checked against ground truth. Diversity fell and Gini index rose from naive through CM, EM, EMRA.

An equimolar mix of two oligonucleotides served as the beta constant-region primer for TRBC1 and TRBC2. Nested alpha and beta constant-region primers with the SP2 primer drove four PCR rounds on ligated cDNA. Via MiXCR, TCRdb re-called the UMI-ligation and nested PCR reads, giving one row per CDR3 protein. The sample contains around 130,000 distinct CDR3 sequences, 30% to 45% of which appear only once. The clonotype was recovered from a human donor in good health. Sequenced sample: central memory CD4+ T cells from blood. The gene calls are TRBV7-9 and TRBJ2-2; D not resolved. The CDR3, as DNA: TGTGCCAGCAGAATTAACCGGGAGCTGTTTTTT. Translated, it gives CASRINRELFF.